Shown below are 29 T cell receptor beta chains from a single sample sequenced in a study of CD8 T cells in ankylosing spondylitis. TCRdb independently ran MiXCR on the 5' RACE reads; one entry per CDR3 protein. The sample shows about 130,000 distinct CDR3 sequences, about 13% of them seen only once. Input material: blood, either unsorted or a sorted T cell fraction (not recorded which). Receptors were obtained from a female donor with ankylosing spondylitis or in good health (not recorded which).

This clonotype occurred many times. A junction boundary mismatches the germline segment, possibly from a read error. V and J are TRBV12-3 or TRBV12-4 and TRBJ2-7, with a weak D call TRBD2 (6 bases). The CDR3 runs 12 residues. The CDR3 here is CASAGSLDEQYF. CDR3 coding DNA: TGCGCCTCTGCCGGGAGTTTAGACGAGCAGTACTTC.

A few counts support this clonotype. The CDR3 DNA is TGTGCCAGCAGTTTCGCCTTGGGACAGACCGGAGGATCCTACGAGCAGTACTTC. It translates to CASSFALGQTGGSYEQYF. The rearrangement joins TRBV27 to TRBJ2-7, with TRBD1 matching over 7 bases. This CDR3 has 18 residues. CDR1 is MNHEY and CDR2 is SMNVEV in the germline V gene (reference sequence). V lost 3 bases to trimming and J lost 1 base; unmatched junction nucleotides: 15.

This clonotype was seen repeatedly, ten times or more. The CDR3 DNA follows: TGCGCCAGCAGCGCCGAGGGACCGTACTCTGGAAACACCATATATTTT. Translated, it gives CASSAEGPYSGNTIYF. The V call is TRBV5-1, the J call TRBJ1-3, with D possibly matching TRBD1 (5 bases). Trimming shortened V by 4 bases and J by 0 bases, and 14 bases separated the two germline ends. In germline, CDR1 is SGHRS, CDR2 YFSETQ. CDR3 length: 16 amino acids.

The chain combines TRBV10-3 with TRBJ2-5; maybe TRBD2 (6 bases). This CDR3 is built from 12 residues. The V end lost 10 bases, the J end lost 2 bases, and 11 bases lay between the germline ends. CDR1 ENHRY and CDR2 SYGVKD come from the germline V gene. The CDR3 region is CATSRGQETQYF. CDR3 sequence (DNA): TGTGCCACCAGCCGGGGGCAAGAGACCCAGTACTTC.

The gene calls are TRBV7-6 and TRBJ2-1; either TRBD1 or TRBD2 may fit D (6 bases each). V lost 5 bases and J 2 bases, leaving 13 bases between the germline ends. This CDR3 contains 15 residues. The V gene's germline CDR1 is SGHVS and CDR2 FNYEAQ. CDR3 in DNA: TGTGCCAGCAGCCCGGGGGCGGGACCCTACAATGAGCAGTTCTTC. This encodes CASSPGAGPYNEQFF.

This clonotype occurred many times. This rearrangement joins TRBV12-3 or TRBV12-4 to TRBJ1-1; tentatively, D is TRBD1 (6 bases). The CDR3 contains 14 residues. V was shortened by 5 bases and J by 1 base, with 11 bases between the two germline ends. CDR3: CASSAQTGNTEAFF. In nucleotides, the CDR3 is TGTGCCAGCAGTGCACAGACAGGGAACACTGAAGCTTTCTTT.

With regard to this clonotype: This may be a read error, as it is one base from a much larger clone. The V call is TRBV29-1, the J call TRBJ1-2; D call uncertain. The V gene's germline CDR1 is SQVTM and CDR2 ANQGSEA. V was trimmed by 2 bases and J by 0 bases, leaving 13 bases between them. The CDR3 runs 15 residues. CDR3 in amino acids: CSVELSQTTNYGYTF. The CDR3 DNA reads TGCAGCGTTGAACTCAGTCAGACTACTAACTATGGCTACACCTTC.

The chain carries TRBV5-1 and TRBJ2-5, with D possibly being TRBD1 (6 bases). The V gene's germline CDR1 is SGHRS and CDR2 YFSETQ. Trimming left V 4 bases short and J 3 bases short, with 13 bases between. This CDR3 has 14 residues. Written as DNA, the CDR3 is TGCGCCAGCAGCAGGGACATACTCAAAGAGACCCAGTACTTC. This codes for CASSRDILKETQYF.

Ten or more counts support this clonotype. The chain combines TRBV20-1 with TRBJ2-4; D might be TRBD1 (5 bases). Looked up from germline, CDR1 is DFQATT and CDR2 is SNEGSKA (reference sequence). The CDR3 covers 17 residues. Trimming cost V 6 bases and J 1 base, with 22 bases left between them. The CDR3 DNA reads TGCAGTGCCAACAGGTTTCCTTCCAGGCAGGCCAAAAACATTCAGTACTTC. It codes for CSANRFPSRQAKNIQYF.

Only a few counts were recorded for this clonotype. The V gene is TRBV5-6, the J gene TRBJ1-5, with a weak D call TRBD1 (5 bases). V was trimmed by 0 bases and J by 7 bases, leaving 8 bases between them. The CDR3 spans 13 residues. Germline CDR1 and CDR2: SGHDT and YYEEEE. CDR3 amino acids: CASSLVGEQPQHF. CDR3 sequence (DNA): TGTGCCAGCAGCTTGGTAGGGGAACAGCCCCAGCATTTT.

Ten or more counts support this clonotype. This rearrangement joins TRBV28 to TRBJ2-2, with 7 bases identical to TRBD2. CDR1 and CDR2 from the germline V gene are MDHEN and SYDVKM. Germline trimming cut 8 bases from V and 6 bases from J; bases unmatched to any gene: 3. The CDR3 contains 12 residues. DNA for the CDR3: TGTGCCAGCCGAGGGAGGGCCGGGGAGCTGTTTTTT. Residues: CASRGRAGELFF.

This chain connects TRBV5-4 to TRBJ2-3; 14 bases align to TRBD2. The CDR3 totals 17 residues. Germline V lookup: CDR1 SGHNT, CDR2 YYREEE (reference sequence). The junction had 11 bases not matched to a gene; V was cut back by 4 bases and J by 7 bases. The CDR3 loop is CASSASVGTSGGNTQYF. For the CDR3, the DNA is TGTGCCAGCAGCGCGAGCGTCGGGACTAGCGGGGGAAATACGCAGTATTTT.

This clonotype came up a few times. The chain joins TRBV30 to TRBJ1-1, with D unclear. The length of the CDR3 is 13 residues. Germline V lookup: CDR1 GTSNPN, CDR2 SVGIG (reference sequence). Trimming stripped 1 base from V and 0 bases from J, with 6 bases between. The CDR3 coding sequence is TGTGCCTGGAGTGGCTACATGAACACTGAAGCTTTCTTT. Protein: CAWSGYMNTEAFF.

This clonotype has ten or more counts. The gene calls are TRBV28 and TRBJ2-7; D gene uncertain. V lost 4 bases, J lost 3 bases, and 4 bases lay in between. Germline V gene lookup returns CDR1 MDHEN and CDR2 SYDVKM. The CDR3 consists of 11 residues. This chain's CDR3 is CASSSFYEQYF. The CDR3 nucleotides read TGTGCCAGCAGTTCTTTCTACGAGCAGTACTTC.

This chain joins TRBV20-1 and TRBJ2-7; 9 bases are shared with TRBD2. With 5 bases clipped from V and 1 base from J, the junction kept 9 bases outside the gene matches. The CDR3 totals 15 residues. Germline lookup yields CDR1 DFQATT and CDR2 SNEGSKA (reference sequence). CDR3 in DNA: TGCAGTGCTCCCCAGGTCCTAGCGGGGTCCTACGAGCAGTACTTC. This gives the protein CSAPQVLAGSYEQYF.

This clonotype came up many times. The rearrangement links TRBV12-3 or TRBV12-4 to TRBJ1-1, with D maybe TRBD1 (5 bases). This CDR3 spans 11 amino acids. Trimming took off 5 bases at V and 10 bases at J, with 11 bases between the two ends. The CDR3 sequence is CASSGHGGAFF. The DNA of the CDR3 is TGTGCCAGCAGTGGGCACGGGGGAGCTTTCTTT.

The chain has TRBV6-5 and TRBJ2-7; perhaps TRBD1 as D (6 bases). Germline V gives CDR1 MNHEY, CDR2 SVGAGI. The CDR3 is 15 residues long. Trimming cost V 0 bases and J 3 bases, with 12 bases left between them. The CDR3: CASSYSRGPNYEQYF. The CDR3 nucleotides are TGTGCCAGCAGTTACTCCAGGGGCCCCAACTACGAGCAGTACTTC.

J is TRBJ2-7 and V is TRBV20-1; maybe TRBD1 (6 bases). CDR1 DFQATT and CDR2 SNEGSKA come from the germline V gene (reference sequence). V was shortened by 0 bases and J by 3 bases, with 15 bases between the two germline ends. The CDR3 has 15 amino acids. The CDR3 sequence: CSARDLGGKNYEQYF. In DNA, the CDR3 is TGCAGTGCTAGAGATCTAGGGGGAAAAAACTACGAGCAGTACTTC.

CDR3 in DNA: TGTGCCAGCAGCTCGTCAGGGGGCTATGGCTACACCTTC. Residues: CASSSSGGYGYTF. V and J are TRBV6-1 and TRBJ1-2; 7 positions agree with TRBD1. This CDR3 comprises 13 residues. V gave up 6 bases and J gave up 4 bases; unmatched junction bases: 5. Germline values: CDR1 MNHNS, CDR2 SASEGT.

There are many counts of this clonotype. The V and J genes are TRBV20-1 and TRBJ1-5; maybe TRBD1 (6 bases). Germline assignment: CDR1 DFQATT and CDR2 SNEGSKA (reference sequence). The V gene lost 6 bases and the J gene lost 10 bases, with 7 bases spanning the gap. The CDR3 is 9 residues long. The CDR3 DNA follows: TGCAGTGCGGGGACACCCCAGCATTTT. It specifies CSAGTPQHF.

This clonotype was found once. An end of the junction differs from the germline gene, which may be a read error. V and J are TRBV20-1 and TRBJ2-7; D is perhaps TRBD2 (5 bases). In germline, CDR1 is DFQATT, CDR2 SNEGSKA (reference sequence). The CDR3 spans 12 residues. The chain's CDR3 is CSVRDPGVEQYF. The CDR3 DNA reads TGCAGTGTTAGAGATCCCGGGGTCGAGCAGTACTTC.

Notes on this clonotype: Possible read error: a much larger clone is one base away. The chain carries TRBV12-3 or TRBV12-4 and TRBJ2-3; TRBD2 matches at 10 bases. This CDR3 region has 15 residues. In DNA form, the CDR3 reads TGTGCCAGCGGTTTAGCGGGGGGTTGGTCAGATACGCAGTATTTT. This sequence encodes CASGLAGGWSDTQYF.

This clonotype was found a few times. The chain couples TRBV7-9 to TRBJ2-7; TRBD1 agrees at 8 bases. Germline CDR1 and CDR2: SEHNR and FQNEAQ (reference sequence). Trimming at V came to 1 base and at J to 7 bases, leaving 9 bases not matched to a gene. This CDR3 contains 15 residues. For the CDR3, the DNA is TGTGCCAGCAGCTTAGAGAGGCAGGGGGCCAGTGAGCAGTACTTC. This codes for CASSLERQGASEQYF.

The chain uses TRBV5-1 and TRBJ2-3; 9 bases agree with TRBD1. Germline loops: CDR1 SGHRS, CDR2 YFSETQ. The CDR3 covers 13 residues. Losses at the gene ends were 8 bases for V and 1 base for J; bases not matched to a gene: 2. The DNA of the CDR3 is TGCGCCAGTCGACAGGGGGGCACAGATACGCAGTATTTT. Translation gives CASRQGGTDTQYF.

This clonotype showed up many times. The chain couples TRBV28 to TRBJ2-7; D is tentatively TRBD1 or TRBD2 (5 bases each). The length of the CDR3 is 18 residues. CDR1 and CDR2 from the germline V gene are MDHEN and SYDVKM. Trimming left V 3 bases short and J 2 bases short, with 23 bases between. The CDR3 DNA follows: TGTGCCAGCAGTTTTACGGACCGAGGCTTTGGGGGTACCTACGAGCAGTACTTC. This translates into CASSFTDRGFGGTYEQYF.

CDR3 loop: CASSFWAADMNTEAFF. CDR3 sequence (DNA): TGTGCCAGCAGTTTTTGGGCCGCAGACATGAACACTGAAGCTTTCTTT. The V call is TRBV12-3 or TRBV12-4, the J call TRBJ1-1; D unresolved. The V end lost 3 bases, the J end lost 0 bases, and 14 bases lay between the germline ends. This CDR3 has 16 amino acids.

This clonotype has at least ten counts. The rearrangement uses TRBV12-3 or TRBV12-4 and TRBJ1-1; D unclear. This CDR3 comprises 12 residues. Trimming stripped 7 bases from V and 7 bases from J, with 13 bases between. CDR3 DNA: TGTGCCAGCACCACGGTACCAGGTGAAGCTTTCTTT. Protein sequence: CASTTVPGEAFF.

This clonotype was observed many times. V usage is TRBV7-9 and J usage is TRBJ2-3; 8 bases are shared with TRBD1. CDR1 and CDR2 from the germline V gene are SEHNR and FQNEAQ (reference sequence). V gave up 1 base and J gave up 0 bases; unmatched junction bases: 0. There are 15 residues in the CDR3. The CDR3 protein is CASSLGTGSTDTQYF. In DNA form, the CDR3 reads TGTGCCAGCAGCTTAGGGACAGGGAGCACAGATACGCAGTATTTT.

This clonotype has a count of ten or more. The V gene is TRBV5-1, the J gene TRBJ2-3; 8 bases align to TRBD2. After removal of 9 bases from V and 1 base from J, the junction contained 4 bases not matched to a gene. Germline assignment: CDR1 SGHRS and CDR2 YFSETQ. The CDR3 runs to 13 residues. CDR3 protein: CATKTSGTDTQYF. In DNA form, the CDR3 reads TGCGCCACCAAGACTAGCGGCACAGATACGCAGTATTTT. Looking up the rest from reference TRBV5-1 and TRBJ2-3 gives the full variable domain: KAGVTQTPRYLIKTRGQQVTLSCSPISGHRSVSWYQQTPGQGLQFLFEYFSETQRNKGNFPGRFSGRQFSNSRSEMNVSTLELGDSALYLCATKTSGTDTQYFGPGTRLTVL.